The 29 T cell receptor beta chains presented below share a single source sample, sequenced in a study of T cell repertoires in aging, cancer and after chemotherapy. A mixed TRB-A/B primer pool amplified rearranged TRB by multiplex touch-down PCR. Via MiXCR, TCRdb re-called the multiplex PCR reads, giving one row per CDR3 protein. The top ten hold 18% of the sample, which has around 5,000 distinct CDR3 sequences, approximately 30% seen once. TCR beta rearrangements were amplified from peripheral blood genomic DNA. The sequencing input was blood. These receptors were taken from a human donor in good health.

CDR3 nucleotide sequence: TGTGCCAGTAGTCCCGGGACAGGGACAGATACGCAGTATTTT. Amino acid sequence: CASSPGTGTDTQYF. The V and J genes are TRBV19 and TRBJ2-3; 9 bases map to TRBD1. CDR1 is LNHDA and CDR2 is SQIVND in the germline V gene (reference sequence). The trim removed 5 bases at V and 3 bases at J, leaving 3 bases unmatched. This CDR3 spans 14 amino acids.

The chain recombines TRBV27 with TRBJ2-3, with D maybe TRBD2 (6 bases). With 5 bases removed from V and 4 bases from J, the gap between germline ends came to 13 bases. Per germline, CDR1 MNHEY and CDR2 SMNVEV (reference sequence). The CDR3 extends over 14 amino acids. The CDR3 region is CASSDPGGADTQYF. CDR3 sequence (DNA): TGTGCCAGCAGTGACCCCGGGGGTGCAGATACGCAGTATTTT.

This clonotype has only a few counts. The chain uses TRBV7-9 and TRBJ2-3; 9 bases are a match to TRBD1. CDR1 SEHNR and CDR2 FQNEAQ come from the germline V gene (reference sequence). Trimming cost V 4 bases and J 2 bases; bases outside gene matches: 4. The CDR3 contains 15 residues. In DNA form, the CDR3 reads TGTGCCAGCAGCTCATACAGGGGGCACACAGATACGCAGTATTTT. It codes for CASSSYRGHTDTQYF.

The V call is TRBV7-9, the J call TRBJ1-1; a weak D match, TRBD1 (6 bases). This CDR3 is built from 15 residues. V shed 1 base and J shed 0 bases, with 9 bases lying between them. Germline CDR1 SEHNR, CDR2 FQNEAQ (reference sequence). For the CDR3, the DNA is TGTGCCAGCAGCTTAGTTAGGGGGATGAACACTGAAGCTTTCTTT. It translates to CASSLVRGMNTEAFF.

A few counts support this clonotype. CDR3 sequence (DNA): TGCAGTGCTCGCAAGTTACCCGGGACACCTGAAACTCACAGGACCTATTTTCCCTATGGCTACACCTTC. It codes for CSARKLPGTPETHRTYFPYGYTF. This chain uses TRBV20-1 with TRBJ1-2; D perhaps matches TRBD1 (6 bases). The CDR3 runs to 23 residues. The ends were cut back, 5 bases at V and 4 bases at J, with 44 bases in the middle. Per the germline V gene, CDR1 is DFQATT and CDR2 is SNEGSKA (reference sequence).

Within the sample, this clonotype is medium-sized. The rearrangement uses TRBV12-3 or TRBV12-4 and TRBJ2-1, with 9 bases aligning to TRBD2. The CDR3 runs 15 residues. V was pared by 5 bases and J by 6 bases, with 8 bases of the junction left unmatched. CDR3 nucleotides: TGTGCCAGCAGTCTCGAGCGGGGGGATTTCAATGAGCAGTTCTTC. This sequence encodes CASSLERGDFNEQFF.

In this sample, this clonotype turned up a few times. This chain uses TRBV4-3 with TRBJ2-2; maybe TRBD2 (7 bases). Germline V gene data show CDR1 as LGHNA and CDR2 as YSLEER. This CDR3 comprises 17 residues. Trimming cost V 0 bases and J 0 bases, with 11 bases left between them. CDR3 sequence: CASSQDRGGANTGELFF. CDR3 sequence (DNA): TGCGCCAGCAGCCAAGATCGAGGGGGGGCGAACACCGGGGAGCTGTTTTTT.

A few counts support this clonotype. In DNA form, the CDR3 reads TGTGCCAGCAGCTCACAGGACGATTACTATGGCTACACCTTC. Translating gives CASSSQDDYYGYTF. The chain is built from TRBV6-6 and TRBJ1-2, with a tentative D call TRBD1 (5 bases). The V end lost 6 bases, the J end lost 3 bases, and 14 bases lay between the germline ends. The CDR3 consists of 14 residues. Germline V gene data show CDR1 as MNHNY and CDR2 as SVGAGI (reference sequence).

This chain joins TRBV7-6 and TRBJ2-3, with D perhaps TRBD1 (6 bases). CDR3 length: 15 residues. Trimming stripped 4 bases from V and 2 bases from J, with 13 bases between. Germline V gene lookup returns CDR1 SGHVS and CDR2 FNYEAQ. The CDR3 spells CASSSRDTYTDTQYF. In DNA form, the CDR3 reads TGTGCCAGCAGCTCCCGGGACACGTACACAGATACGCAGTATTTT.

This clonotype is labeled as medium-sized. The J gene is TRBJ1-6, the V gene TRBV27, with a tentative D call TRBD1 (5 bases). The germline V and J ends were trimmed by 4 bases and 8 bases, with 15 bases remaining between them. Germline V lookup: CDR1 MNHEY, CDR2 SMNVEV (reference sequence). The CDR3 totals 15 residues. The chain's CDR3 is CASSSGTRGDSPLHF. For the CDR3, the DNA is TGTGCCAGCAGTTCGGGTACCCGAGGGGATTCACCCCTCCACTTT.

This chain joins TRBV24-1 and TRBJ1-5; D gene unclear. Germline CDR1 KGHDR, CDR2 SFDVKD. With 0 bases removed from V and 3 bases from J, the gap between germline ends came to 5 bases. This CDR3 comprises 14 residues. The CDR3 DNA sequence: TGTGCCACCAGTGATTTGTCCATCAATCAGCCCCAGCATTTT. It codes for CATSDLSINQPQHF.

CDR3 coding DNA: TGCAGTGCTAGAGATTTCTCGGGGGGTCCAAATGAGCAGTTCTTC. As protein: CSARDFSGGPNEQFF. The chain links TRBV20-1 to TRBJ2-1; 7 nucleotides align to TRBD2. V lost 0 bases to trimming and J lost 7 bases; unmatched junction nucleotides: 9. Germline V gene lookup returns CDR1 DFQATT and CDR2 SNEGSKA (reference sequence). The CDR3 consists of 15 residues.

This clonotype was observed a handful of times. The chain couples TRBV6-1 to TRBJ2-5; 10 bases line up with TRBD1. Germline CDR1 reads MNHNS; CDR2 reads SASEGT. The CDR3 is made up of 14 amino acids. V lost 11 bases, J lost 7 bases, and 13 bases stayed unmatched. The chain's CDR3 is CAGSGGQGLATQYF. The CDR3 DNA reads TGTGCCGGATCAGGGGGACAGGGGTTGGCGACCCAGTACTTC.

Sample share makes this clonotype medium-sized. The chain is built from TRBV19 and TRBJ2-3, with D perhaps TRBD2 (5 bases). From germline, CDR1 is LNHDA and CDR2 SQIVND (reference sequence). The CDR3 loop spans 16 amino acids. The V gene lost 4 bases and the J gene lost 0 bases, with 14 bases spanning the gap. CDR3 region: CASSKGSSGSTDTQYF. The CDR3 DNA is TGTGCCAGTAGTAAAGGGTCAAGCGGAAGCACAGATACGCAGTATTTT.

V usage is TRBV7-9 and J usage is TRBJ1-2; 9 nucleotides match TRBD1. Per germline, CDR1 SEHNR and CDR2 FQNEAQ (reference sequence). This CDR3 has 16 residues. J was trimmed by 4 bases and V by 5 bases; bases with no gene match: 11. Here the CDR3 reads CASSPDRGSPVYGYTF. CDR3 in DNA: TGTGCCAGCAGCCCGGACAGGGGTTCTCCGGTCTATGGCTACACCTTC. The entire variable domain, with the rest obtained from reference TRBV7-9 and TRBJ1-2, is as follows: DTGVSQNPRHKITKRGQNVTFRCDPISEHNRLYWYRQTLGQGPEFLTYFQNEAQLEKSRLLSDRFSAERPKGSFSTLEIQRTEQGDSAMYLCASSPDRGSPVYGYTFGSGTRLTVV.

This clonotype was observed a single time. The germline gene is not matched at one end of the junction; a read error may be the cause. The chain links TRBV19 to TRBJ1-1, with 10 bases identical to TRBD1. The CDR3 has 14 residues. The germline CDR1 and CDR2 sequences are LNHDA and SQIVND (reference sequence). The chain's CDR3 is CATSQTGGVTEAFF. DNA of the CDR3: TGTGCCACTAGTCAGACAGGGGGCGTAACTGAAGCTTTCTTT.

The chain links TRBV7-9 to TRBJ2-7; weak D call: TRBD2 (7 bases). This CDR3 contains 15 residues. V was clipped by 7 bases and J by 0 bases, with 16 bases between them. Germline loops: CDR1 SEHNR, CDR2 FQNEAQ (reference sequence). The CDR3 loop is CASKGGGWTSYEQYF. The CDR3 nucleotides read TGTGCCAGCAAGGGGGGGGGTTGGACCTCCTACGAGCAGTACTTC.

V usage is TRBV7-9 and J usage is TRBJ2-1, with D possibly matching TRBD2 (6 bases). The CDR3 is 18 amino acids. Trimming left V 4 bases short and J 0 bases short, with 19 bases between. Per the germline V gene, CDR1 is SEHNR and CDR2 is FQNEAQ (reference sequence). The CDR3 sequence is CASSSLGGIKSSYNEQFF. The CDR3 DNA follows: TGTGCCAGCAGCTCCCTCGGCGGGATAAAGAGCTCCTACAATGAGCAGTTCTTC. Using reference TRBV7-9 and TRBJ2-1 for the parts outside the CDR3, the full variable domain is DTGVSQNPRHKITKRGQNVTFRCDPISEHNRLYWYRQTLGQGPEFLTYFQNEAQLEKSRLLSDRFSAERPKGSFSTLEIQRTEQGDSAMYLCASSSLGGIKSSYNEQFFGPGTRLTVL.

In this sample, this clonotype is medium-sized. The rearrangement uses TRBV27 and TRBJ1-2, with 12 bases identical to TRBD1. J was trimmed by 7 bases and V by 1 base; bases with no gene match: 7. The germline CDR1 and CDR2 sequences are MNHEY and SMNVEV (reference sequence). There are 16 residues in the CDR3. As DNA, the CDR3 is TGTGCCAGCAGTTTATTAGCCGGGACAGGGGGCCGTGGCTACACCTTC. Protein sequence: CASSLLAGTGGRGYTF.

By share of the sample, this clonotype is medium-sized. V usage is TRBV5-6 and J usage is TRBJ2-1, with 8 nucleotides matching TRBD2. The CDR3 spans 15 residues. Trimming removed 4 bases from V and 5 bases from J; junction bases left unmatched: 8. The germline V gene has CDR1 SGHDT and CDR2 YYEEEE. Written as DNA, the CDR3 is TGTGCCAGCAGCCCTCTAGCGGGCGCCGACAATGAGCAGTTCTTC. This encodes CASSPLAGADNEQFF.

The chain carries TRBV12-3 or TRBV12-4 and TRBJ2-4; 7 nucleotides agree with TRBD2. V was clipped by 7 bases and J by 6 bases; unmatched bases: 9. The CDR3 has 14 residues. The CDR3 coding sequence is TGTGCCAGCACTAGGCGGGACTACACAAACATTCAGTACTTC. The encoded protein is CASTRRDYTNIQYF.

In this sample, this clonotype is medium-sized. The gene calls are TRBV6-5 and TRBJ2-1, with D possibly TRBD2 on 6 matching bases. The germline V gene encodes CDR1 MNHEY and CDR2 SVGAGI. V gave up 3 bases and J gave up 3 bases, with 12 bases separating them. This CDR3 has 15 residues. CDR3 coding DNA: TGTGCCAGCAGTTATTGGCGGGGAAGCTACAATGAGCAGTTCTTC. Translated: CASSYWRGSYNEQFF.

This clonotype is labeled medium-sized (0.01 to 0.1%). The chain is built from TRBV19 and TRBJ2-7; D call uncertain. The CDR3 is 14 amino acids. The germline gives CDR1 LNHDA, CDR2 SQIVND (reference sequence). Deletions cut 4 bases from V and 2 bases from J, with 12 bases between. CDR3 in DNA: TGTGCCAGTAGTAGAAGTCCGGGCCCCTACGAGCAGTACTTC. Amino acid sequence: CASSRSPGPYEQYF.

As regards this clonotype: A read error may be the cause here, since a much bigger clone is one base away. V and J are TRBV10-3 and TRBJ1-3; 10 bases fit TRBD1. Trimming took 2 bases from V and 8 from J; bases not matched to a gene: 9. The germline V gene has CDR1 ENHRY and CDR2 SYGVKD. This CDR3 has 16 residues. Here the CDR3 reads CAISEGDRGAGDTIYF. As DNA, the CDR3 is TGTGCCATCAGTGAGGGGGACAGGGGAGCGGGAGACACCATATATTTT.

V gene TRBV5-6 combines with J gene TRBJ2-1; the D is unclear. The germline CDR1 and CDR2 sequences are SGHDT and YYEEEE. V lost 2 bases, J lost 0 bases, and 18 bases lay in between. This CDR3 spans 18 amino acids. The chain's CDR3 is CASSLRLSHKSSYNEQFF. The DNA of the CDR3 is TGTGCCAGCAGCTTAAGGTTGTCTCATAAAAGCTCCTACAATGAGCAGTTCTTC.

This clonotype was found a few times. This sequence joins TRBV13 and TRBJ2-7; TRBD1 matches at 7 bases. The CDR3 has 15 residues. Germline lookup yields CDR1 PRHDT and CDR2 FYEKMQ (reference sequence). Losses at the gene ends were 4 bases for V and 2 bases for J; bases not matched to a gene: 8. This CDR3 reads CASSWQGERTYEQYF. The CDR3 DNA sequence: TGTGCCAGCAGCTGGCAGGGGGAGAGGACCTACGAGCAGTACTTC.

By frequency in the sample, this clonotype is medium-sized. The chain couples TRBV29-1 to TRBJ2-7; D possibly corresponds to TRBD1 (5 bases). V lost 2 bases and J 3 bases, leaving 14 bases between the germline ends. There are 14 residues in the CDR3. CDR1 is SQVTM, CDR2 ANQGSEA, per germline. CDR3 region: CSVELRDSSYEQYF. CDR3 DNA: TGCAGCGTTGAACTCAGGGATTCGAGCTACGAGCAGTACTTC.

The CDR3 DNA reads TGTGCCAGCAGTTACGGGGAACAAGAGACAGGGGAGTTCTTC. The encoded protein is CASSYGEQETGEFF. The chain carries TRBV6-5 and TRBJ2-1; 8 positions agree with TRBD1. The CDR3 covers 14 residues. Trimming removed 2 bases from V and 14 bases from J; junction bases left unmatched: 11. Germline V CDR1 and CDR2: MNHEY, SVGAGI.

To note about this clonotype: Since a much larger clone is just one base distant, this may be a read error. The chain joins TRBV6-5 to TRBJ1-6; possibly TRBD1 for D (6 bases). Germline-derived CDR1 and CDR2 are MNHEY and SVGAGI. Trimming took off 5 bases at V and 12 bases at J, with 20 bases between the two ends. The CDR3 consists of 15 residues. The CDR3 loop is CASSPTPDSALPLHF. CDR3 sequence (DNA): TGTGCCAGCAGTCCGACTCCGGACAGCGCGTTACCCCTCCACTTT.